One and the same sample provided the 21 T cell receptor beta chains below, sequenced in a study of naive and memory T cell subsets. An equimolar mix of two oligonucleotides served as the beta constant-region primer for TRBC1 and TRBC2. MiXCR, applied by TCRdb to the UMI-ligation and nested PCR reads, yields one record per CDR3 protein. The sample shows approximately 89,000 distinct CDR3 sequences, roughly 7% of them seen only once. The sample comprised central memory CD4+ T cells from blood. These receptors all stem from a human donor in good health.

This clonotype was detected many times. V is TRBV30 and J is TRBJ2-2, with D hard to call. The length of the CDR3 is 13 residues. Trimming removed 0 bases at V and 6 bases at J, with 8 bases between. The germline V gene encodes CDR1 GTSNPN and CDR2 SVGIG (reference sequence). This chain's CDR3 is CAWSVGWAGELFF. The CDR3 coding sequence is TGTGCCTGGAGTGTAGGGTGGGCCGGGGAGCTGTTTTTT.

This clonotype was counted at least ten times. V and J are TRBV5-1 and TRBJ1-5; tentatively, D is TRBD1 (6 bases). The CDR3 runs 15 residues. Trimming left V 0 bases short and J 4 bases short, with 11 bases between. Germline V CDR1 and CDR2: SGHRS, YFSETQ. DNA for the CDR3: TGCGCCAGCAGCTTGGCAGGGGCGAAGAATCAGCCCCAGCATTTT. Protein sequence: CASSLAGAKNQPQHF.

This clonotype was seen a handful of times. The chain is built from TRBV20-1 and TRBJ1-1; tentative D call: TRBD1 (6 bases). Trimming removed 0 bases at V and 5 bases at J, with 10 bases between. The CDR3 has 13 residues. Germline CDR1 reads DFQATT; CDR2 reads SNEGSKA (reference sequence). The CDR3 DNA sequence: TGCAGTGCTAGAGAAGGGGGGCGAACTGAAGCTTTCTTT. Amino acids: CSAREGGRTEAFF.

This clonotype was recorded at least ten times. The V call is TRBV7-2, the J call TRBJ1-6, with 7 bases aligning to TRBD1. V trimming: 4 bases; J trimming: 7 bases; junction bases outside the gene matches: 4. The CDR3 has 14 amino acids. Germline assignment: CDR1 SGHTA and CDR2 FQGNSA. The CDR3 loop reads CASSSQGSNSPLHF. The CDR3 DNA sequence: TGTGCCAGCAGCTCACAGGGGAGCAATTCACCCCTCCACTTT.

The rearrangement uses TRBV6-2 or TRBV6-3 and TRBJ2-5; tentatively, D is TRBD2 (6 bases). Germline V CDR1 and CDR2: MNHEY, SVGEGT. The CDR3 sequence is 15 residues long. V dropped 0 bases and J dropped 9 bases, with 17 bases sitting between them. The CDR3 sequence: CASSYSATLANPQYF. The CDR3, as DNA: TGTGCCAGCAGTTACTCGGCTACCCTAGCGAATCCCCAGTACTTC.

This rearrangement joins TRBV30 to TRBJ2-2, with 8 bases matching TRBD2. This CDR3 is 19 amino acids long. Germline-derived CDR1 and CDR2 are GTSNPN and SVGIG (reference sequence). V shed 3 bases and J 0 bases; nucleotides not matched to a gene: 15. CDR3 region: CAWRALRSGGKPNTGELFF. In DNA form, the CDR3 reads TGTGCCTGGAGAGCTCTCCGGTCGGGGGGGAAACCGAACACCGGGGAGCTGTTTTTT.

This clonotype was counted only a few times. The DNA for the CDR3 is TGCGCCAGCAGGGCTAGCGGGGGGAAGTACAATGAGCAGTTCTTC. Its translation: CASRASGGKYNEQFF. The chain combines TRBV5-1 with TRBJ2-1, with 11 nucleotides matching TRBD2. This CDR3 comprises 15 residues. The junction had 5 bases not matched to a gene; V was cut back by 5 bases and J by 4 bases. Germline CDR1 and CDR2: SGHRS and YFSETQ. Based on the CDR3 plus reference TRBV5-1 and TRBJ2-1, the full variable domain is KAGVTQTPRYLIKTRGQQVTLSCSPISGHRSVSWYQQTPGQGLQFLFEYFSETQRNKGNFPGRFSGRQFSNSRSEMNVSTLELGDSALYLCASRASGGKYNEQFFGPGTRLTVL.

This clonotype was seen ten or more times. This sequence joins TRBV4-2 and TRBJ1-5, with D perhaps matching TRBD1 (5 bases). This CDR3 spans 14 amino acids. V dropped 5 bases and J dropped 1 base, with 9 bases sitting between them. CDR1 is LGHNA, CDR2 YNFKEQ, per germline. DNA of the CDR3: TGTGCCAGCAGCGTCCAGGGCAGCAATCAGCCCCAGCATTTT. It codes for CASSVQGSNQPQHF.

The table lists this clonotype with many counts. This chain uses TRBV28 with TRBJ1-6; D ambiguous. This CDR3 has 12 residues. The V and J ends lost 7 bases and 7 bases respectively, with 8 bases between them. Germline V gene sequence: CDR1 MDHEN, CDR2 SYDVKM. The CDR3 is CASKTGNSPLHF. The DNA of the CDR3 is TGTGCCAGCAAAACGGGAAATTCACCCCTCCACTTT.

This clonotype was counted a few times. CDR3 protein: CASSLDRAGANVLTF. Written as DNA, the CDR3 is TGTGCCAGCAGCTTAGACAGGGCTGGGGCCAACGTCCTGACTTTC. This chain connects TRBV7-9 to TRBJ2-6, with D maybe TRBD1 (6 bases). The CDR3 length is 15 residues. Germline lookup yields CDR1 SEHNR and CDR2 FQNEAQ (reference sequence). Trimming cost V 1 base and J 2 bases, with 6 bases left between them.

In this sample, this clonotype turned up a few times. This chain links TRBV29-1 with TRBJ1-1; maybe TRBD1 (5 bases). The CDR3 consists of 11 residues. Germline CDR1 and CDR2: SQVTM and ANQGSEA. V lost 7 bases and J 4 bases, leaving 10 bases between the germline ends. The CDR3 reads CSGGGFTEAFF. The CDR3 DNA reads as TGCAGCGGCGGGGGGTTCACTGAAGCTTTCTTT.

The sample holds many counts of this clonotype. The CDR3 protein is CASSPEGDYGYTF. In nucleotides, the CDR3 is TGTGCCAGCAGCCCGGAAGGCGATTATGGCTACACCTTC. V usage is TRBV7-2 and J usage is TRBJ1-2; D unresolved. V was pared by 5 bases and J by 5 bases, with 12 bases between. The germline gives CDR1 SGHTA, CDR2 FQGNSA. The CDR3 extends over 13 amino acids. The full variable domain, with the rest looked up from reference TRBV7-2 and TRBJ1-2, is GAGVSQSPSNKVTEKGKDVELRCDPISGHTALYWYRQSLGQGLEFLIYFQGNSAPDKSGLPSDRFSAERTGGSVSTLTIQRTQQEDSAVYLCASSPEGDYGYTFGSGTRLTVV.

This clonotype turned up a few times. The V call is TRBV2, the J call TRBJ2-7; a possible D gene is TRBD1 (6 bases). V gave up 7 bases and J gave up 0 bases, with 7 bases separating them. The germline gives CDR1 SNHLY, CDR2 FYNNEI. The CDR3 runs 12 residues. The CDR3 DNA reads TGTGCCAGCAACAGGGTCTCCTACGAGCAGTACTTC. It yields the protein CASNRVSYEQYF.

This clonotype was picked up many times. The V call is TRBV27, the J call TRBJ1-5, with 9 bases matching TRBD1. V lost 3 bases and J lost 2; bases outside the gene matches: 8. There are 17 residues in the CDR3. CDR1 and CDR2 (germline): MNHEY, SMNVEV (reference sequence). The CDR3, as DNA: TGTGCCAGCAGTTTGTATTACAGGGGGCGCGGCAATCAGCCCCAGCATTTT. This codes for CASSLYYRGRGNQPQHF.

The gene calls are TRBV7-2 and TRBJ1-4, with a tentative D call TRBD1 (6 bases). The CDR3 covers 16 residues. Looked up from germline, CDR1 is SGHTA and CDR2 is FQGNSA. The germline V and J ends were trimmed by 6 bases and 5 bases, with 19 bases remaining between them. CDR3: CASSWGGGVTNEKLFF. CDR3 coding DNA: TGTGCCAGCAGTTGGGGGGGGGGCGTGACGAATGAAAAACTGTTTTTT. The full variable domain, rest sourced from reference TRBV7-2 and TRBJ1-4, is GAGVSQSPSNKVTEKGKDVELRCDPISGHTALYWYRQSLGQGLEFLIYFQGNSAPDKSGLPSDRFSAERTGGSVSTLTIQRTQQEDSAVYLCASSWGGGVTNEKLFFGSGTQLSVL.

This clonotype was found a few times. J is TRBJ1-5 and V is TRBV6-5, with D uncertain. The CDR3 runs 12 residues. V dropped 4 bases and J dropped 7 bases, with 8 bases sitting between them. Germline values: CDR1 MNHEY, CDR2 SVGAGI. The CDR3 spells CASSSGRQPQHF. The CDR3 DNA is TGTGCCAGCAGTTCCGGGAGGCAGCCCCAGCATTTT.

This clonotype has a handful of counts. The chain carries TRBV7-2 and TRBJ2-5; D is unresolved. The CDR3 runs to 13 residues. Trimming cost V 5 bases and J 4 bases, with 11 bases left between them. Per the germline V gene, CDR1 is SGHTA and CDR2 is FQGNSA. The CDR3 sequence: CASSDRTLETQYF. The DNA for the CDR3 is TGTGCCAGCAGCGATCGGACGTTAGAGACCCAGTACTTC. The whole variable domain, remainder taken from reference TRBV7-2 and TRBJ2-5, is GAGVSQSPSNKVTEKGKDVELRCDPISGHTALYWYRQSLGQGLEFLIYFQGNSAPDKSGLPSDRFSAERTGGSVSTLTIQRTQQEDSAVYLCASSDRTLETQYFGPGTRLLVL.

This clonotype was detected many times. The genes are TRBV6-2 or TRBV6-3 and TRBJ2-7, with D tentatively TRBD2 (6 bases). This CDR3 comprises 15 residues. V dropped 2 bases and J dropped 0 bases, with 11 bases sitting between them. The germline CDR1 and CDR2 sequences are MNHEY and SVGEGT. The CDR3 bases are TGTGCCAGCAGTTACGGCGGGGCGAGCTCCTACGAGCAGTACTTC. Amino acid sequence: CASSYGGASSYEQYF.

This clonotype was seen more than once but under ten times. This chain joins TRBV7-2 and TRBJ2-5; unclear D gene. The V end was cut by 1 base, the J end by 0 bases, with 6 bases between. CDR1 SGHTA and CDR2 FQGNSA come from the germline V gene. CDR3 length: 14 amino acids. CDR3 bases: TGTGCCAGCAGCTTAGTCCCCAACCAAGAGACCCAGTACTTC. This translates into CASSLVPNQETQYF.

This clonotype appeared many times. The chain carries TRBV29-1 and TRBJ1-2; TRBD1 agrees at 9 bases. The CDR3 extends over 14 amino acids. CDR1 and CDR2 from the germline V gene are SQVTM and ANQGSEA. V was clipped by 2 bases and J by 3 bases; unmatched bases: 4. The CDR3 nucleotides are TGCAGCGTTGAATGGGACAGGGTTGACTATGGCTACACCTTC. Encoded protein: CSVEWDRVDYGYTF.

This clonotype was seen more than once but under ten times. The chain has TRBV20-1 and TRBJ2-1; D possibly corresponds to TRBD2 (6 bases). V was pared by 6 bases and J by 0 bases, with 12 bases between. The CDR3 extends over 14 amino acids. The germline gives CDR1 DFQATT, CDR2 SNEGSKA (reference sequence). The CDR3 loop is CSATTSLSYNEQFF. The DNA of the CDR3 is TGCAGTGCGACAACTAGCCTCTCCTACAATGAGCAGTTCTTC.